A single T cell receptor beta chain is shown here with its context. The CDR3 spans 13 residues. Germline V gene data show CDR1 as WNHNN and CDR2 as SYGVQD (reference sequence). The V gene lost 2 bases and the J gene lost 4 bases, with 8 bases spanning the gap. Clinical history reported by participants formed the basis on which cohorts were assigned. Symptom resolution, clearance, or two negative PCRs marked donors in Cohort 3 as recovered. In the authors' methods: Quantification of nucleated cells was approximated via reference gene primer amplification. Generated by immunoSEQ multiplex PCR, the TCRdb table keeps only in-frame clones and is missing some. The D gene and trimming were derived from the DNA, and the V and J assignments and clone size from that table. Here the sample spans some 180,000 clones, approximately 85% being singletons. The data derive from a study of blood T cell repertoires in COVID-19. The overall study: T cells, B-cell-depleted T cells, or PBMCs supplied cDNA or gDNA.

This chain uses TRBV10-1 with TRBJ1-2; TRBD1 is a possible D gene (5 bases). The TCR originated in a man aged 35 to 55 who had recovered from COVID-19. Sequences were obtained from PBMCs or T cells enriched from blood (not recorded which). The DNA of the CDR3 is TGCGCCAGCAGTGAGAGGGGCGGCTATGGCTACACCTTC. Encoded protein: CASSERGGYGYTF.